The 2 T cell receptor beta chains below all came from one sample that was sequenced in a study of T cells expressing NK-cell markers. TCRdb reprocessed the 5' RACE reads and keeps a single row for each CDR3 protein, giving no DNA. The sample's table shows about 460,000 distinct CDR3 sequences. The sequencing input was blood T cells: a sorted CD56 or NKG2C T cell subset, CD4+ or CD8+ T cells, or bulk PBMC T cells (not recorded which). The receptors originated from a woman between 45 and 60 years old in good health.

CDR3 region: CASSFGGRAYNEQFF. The rearrangement links TRBV12-3 or TRBV12-4 to TRBJ2-1. This CDR3 is built from 15 residues.

The rearrangement joins TRBV20-1 to TRBJ2-1; the D call of TRBD2 rests on TCRdb alone, since no DNA is present to check it. The CDR3 sequence is 15 residues long. Germline V gives CDR1 DFQATT, CDR2 SNEGSKA (reference sequence). CDR3 residues: CSAIKPGTYNNEQFF.